Sequencing of this T cell receptor beta chain was carried out in a study of T cell changes during pregnancy in multiple sclerosis. Here immunoSEQ multiplex PCR was the method, and the copy in TCRdb shows in-frame clones only, minus some. The table lists around 17,000 clones, around 95% of them singletons. This CDR3 is 14 amino acids long. Germline CDR1 is LNHDA and CDR2 is SQIVND (reference sequence). V was shortened by 6 bases and J by 6 bases, with 17 bases between the two germline ends. This clonotype was sampled from a female donor with multiple sclerosis, enrolled in a pregnancy study. Sequenced here: peripheral blood, sampled in the third trimester of pregnancy. The chain employs TRBV19 and TRBJ1-1; possible D gene TRBD1, 5 bases. The CDR3 loop reads CASRTRALSAEAFF. Here the CDR3 DNA reads TGTGCCAGTAGGACCAGGGCATTAAGCGCTGAAGCTTTCTTT.